Presented here are 9 T cell receptor beta chains from one specimen sequenced in a study of blood T cell repertoires in COVID-19. This table comes from immunoSEQ multiplex PCR, and its TCRdb copy is limited to in-frame clones, with some not included. The sample gives 200,000 to 250,000 clones, roughly four fifths of which show up once; over 12% is in the top ten. The specimen was PBMCs or T cells enriched from blood (not recorded which). Receptors were obtained from a man aged 35-49 years who had recovered from COVID-19.

The genes are TRBV27 and TRBJ2-5, with 14 bases fitting TRBD2. The CDR3 covers 17 residues. The germline V gene encodes CDR1 MNHEY and CDR2 SMNVEV (reference sequence). V was pared by 6 bases and J by 1 base, with 7 bases of the junction left unmatched. The CDR3 coding sequence is TGTGCCAGCAGATCATCCGGGACTAGCGGGAGCCAAGAGACCCAGTACTTC. The encoded protein is CASRSSGTSGSQETQYF.

The chain uses TRBV5-6 and TRBJ2-5; D call uncertain. Germline CDR1 and CDR2: SGHDT and YYEEEE. The CDR3 spans 12 residues. Trimming cost V 4 bases and J 4 bases, with 8 bases left between them. The CDR3 region is CASSPLSETQYF. CDR3 in DNA: TGTGCCAGCAGCCCCCTCTCAGAGACCCAGTACTTC. Drawing the rest from reference TRBV5-6 and TRBJ2-5, the complete variable domain is DAGVTQSPTHLIKTRGQQVTLRCSPKSGHDTVSWYQQALGQGPQFIFQYYEEEERQRGNFPDRFSGHQFPNYSSELNVNALLLGDSALYLCASSPLSETQYFGPGTRLLVL.

The rearrangement joins TRBV7-9 to TRBJ1-2; D is possibly TRBD1 (6 bases). The length of the CDR3 is 15 residues. With 6 bases removed from V and 0 bases from J, the gap between germline ends came to 14 bases. Looked up from germline, CDR1 is SEHNR and CDR2 is FQNEAQ (reference sequence). The CDR3, as DNA: TGTGCCAGCAGAGCTGGACAGAATCCTAACTATGGCTACACCTTC. Protein: CASRAGQNPNYGYTF.

The chain links TRBV28 to TRBJ1-3; D gene unclear. V lost 7 bases and J 4 bases, leaving 11 bases between the germline ends. The V gene's germline CDR1 is MDHEN and CDR2 SYDVKM. This CDR3 spans 13 amino acids. The CDR3 nucleotides read TGTGCCAGCAAAACTGCTCTGGGAAACACCATATATTTT. Amino acid sequence: CASKTALGNTIYF.

The chain employs TRBV3-1 (or the pseudogene TRBV3-2) and TRBJ2-7, with TRBD1 identical over 10 bases. The CDR3 is 13 residues long. Per germline, CDR1 LGHDT and CDR2 YNNKEL (reference sequence). V shed 6 bases, J shed 2 bases, and the junction held 1 base outside the gene matches. CDR3 DNA: TGTGCCAGCAGTGACAGGGGGCCCTACGAGCAGTACTTC. It is translated as CASSDRGPYEQYF.

This chain connects TRBV5-4 to TRBJ1-1; tentative D call: TRBD1 (5 bases). Trimming took off 3 bases at V and 4 bases at J, with 16 bases between the two ends. The CDR3 is 15 amino acids. Germline CDR1 SGHNT, CDR2 YYREEE (reference sequence). CDR3 bases: TGTGCCAGCAGCTCTACAGGACATTCGGGCACTGAAGCTTTCTTT. Translation gives CASSSTGHSGTEAFF.

The gene calls are TRBV27 and TRBJ2-7; 8 bases are shared with TRBD1. CDR1 is MNHEY, CDR2 SMNVEV, per germline (reference sequence). The CDR3 is 17 amino acids. J lost 2 bases, V lost 1 base, and 10 bases had no gene match. The CDR3 nucleotides read TGTGCCAGCAGTTTATTAGGGCCACAGGGGGTAACCTACGAGCAGTACTTC. Encoded protein: CASSLLGPQGVTYEQYF.

This chain connects TRBV2 to TRBJ2-1, with 11 bases fitting TRBD2. CDR3 length equals 14 residues. The V segment lost 6 bases and the J segment 7 bases; nucleotides outside the gene matches: 5. Germline CDR1 is SNHLY and CDR2 is FYNNEI. The CDR3 DNA sequence: TGTGCCAGCAGCACTAGCGGGAGTGGGAATGAGCAGTTCTTC. Translated: CASSTSGSGNEQFF.

V is TRBV5-1 and J is TRBJ1-5, with 7 nucleotides matching TRBD1. CDR3 length equals 14 residues. Trimming cost V 3 bases and J 3 bases; bases outside gene matches: 3. Looked up from germline, CDR1 is SGHRS and CDR2 is YFSETQ. CDR3 amino acids: CASSSGTANQPQHF. CDR3 DNA sequence: TGCGCCAGCAGCTCCGGGACAGCCAATCAGCCCCAGCATTTT.